This T cell receptor (beta chain) was recovered during a study of T cell responses to AZD1222 COVID-19 vaccine. About the research overall: Timing groups of about 4 and about 12 weeks for second doses were pooled.

Clones were sequenced by immunoSEQ multiplex PCR, and TCRdb holds only the in-frame ones, with some missing. The sample carries about 100,000 clones, 90% to 95% recorded once. The CDR3 length is 13 residues. Germline lookup yields CDR1 SQVTM and CDR2 ANQGSEA. J lost 5 bases, V lost 0 bases, and 0 bases had no gene match. Study results and limitations: Spike regions recognized by vaccine-associated CD4 TCRs spanned the protein, led by 160-218 and 743-854. Unmutated regions of variants are reportedly targeted by nearly half of spike-specific TCRs. Baseline serostatus was positive in only a handful of AZD1222 recipients.

This clone showed up just once. Its antigen remains unknown. This chain links TRBV29-1 with TRBJ1-4; 7 positions agree with TRBD1. Sample: peripheral blood, taken on day 0 of AZD1222 vaccination. The receptor's source is an adult in good health. The CDR3 protein is CSVEETGNEKLFF. CDR3 sequence (DNA): TGCAGCGTTGAAGAGACAGGGAATGAAAAACTGTTTTTT.